The 24 T cell receptor beta chains given below trace back to one sample, sequenced in a study of regulatory T cells in long-lasting Graves disease. Construction of the TCR beta libraries employed iRepertoire HTBI primers in conjunction with Arm-PCR of CDR3 regions. TCRdb reanalysed the multiplex PCR reads using MiXCR and keeps one entry per CDR3 protein. The sample has just over 600,000 distinct CDR3 sequences, roughly 15% seen once; the top ten hold about 20%. Sample time point: newly diagnosed GD, antithyroid drugs for less than 3 months. After RNA was extracted from PBMCs, the TCR library was made from it. These data were also reused for a study on T cells in Graves' hyperthyroidism and ophthalmopathy.

Sequencing was performed on peripheral blood mononuclear cells (PBMCs), taken at new diagnosis, from a patient treated with antithyroid drugs. Source of these receptors: a woman between 25 and 40 years old with Graves disease.

In regard to this clonotype: Germline and junction disagree at one end, which may indicate a read error. This sequence joins TRBV7-3 and TRBJ2-2, with 7 bases matching TRBD2. The CDR3 totals 17 residues. Germline CDR1 SGHTA, CDR2 FQGTGA. CDR3 DNA sequence: TGTGCCAGCAGCTCCCCCAGCGGGAAGTCGAACACCGGGAAGCTGTTTTTT. Its protein product is CASSSPSGKSNTGKLFF.

This chain uses TRBV7-8 with TRBJ2-2, with D hard to call. Per the germline V gene, CDR1 is SGHVS and CDR2 is FQNEAQ. The CDR3 covers 13 residues. Trimming cost V 5 bases and J 5 bases, with 9 bases left between them. In DNA, the CDR3 is TGTGCCAGCAGCCCCTGGGCAACCGGGGAGCTGTTTTTT. This encodes CASSPWATGELFF.

About this clonotype itself: The germline gene is not matched at one end of the junction; a read error may be the cause. The chain has TRBV20-1 and TRBJ1-1, with D perhaps TRBD1 (5 bases). Looked up from germline, CDR1 is DFQATT and CDR2 is SNEGSKA (reference sequence). The CDR3 length is 14 residues. This CDR3 is CSTRDLFSGTEAFF. CDR3 nucleotide sequence: TGCAGTACTAGGGACTTGTTTTCGGGGACTGAAGCTTTCTTT.

In this sample, this clonotype turned up many times. The V and J genes are TRBV12-3 or TRBV12-4 and TRBJ2-1; D possibly matches TRBD1 or TRBD2 (5 bases each). Trimming left V 3 bases short and J 4 bases short, with 13 bases between. The CDR3 runs 15 residues. The CDR3 spells CASSLGEGEYNEQFF. Here the CDR3 DNA reads TGTGCCAGCAGTTTGGGGGAAGGGGAATACAATGAGCAGTTCTTC.

This clonotype was observed at least ten times. The V call is TRBV7-2, the J call TRBJ1-5; TRBD1 might be the D (6 bases). V lost 5 bases, J lost 6 bases, and 14 bases lay in between. The germline V gene has CDR1 SGHTA and CDR2 FQGNSA. The CDR3 has 14 amino acids. CDR3 coding DNA: TGTGCCAGCAGCCTCCTACAGGGAGGTCAGCCCCAGCATTTT. Protein sequence: CASSLLQGGQPQHF.

The J gene is TRBJ1-5, the V gene TRBV6-1, with a possible D match to TRBD1 (6 bases). V was pared by 7 bases and J by 4 bases, with 17 bases between. Per the germline V gene, CDR1 is MNHNS and CDR2 is SASEGT. CDR3 length: 15 amino acids. The CDR3 coding sequence is TGTGCCAGCACCCCAAGCGGACAGCTAAATCAGCCCCAGCATTTT. Amino acid sequence: CASTPSGQLNQPQHF.

This clonotype was observed at least ten times. The genes are TRBV12-3 or TRBV12-4 and TRBJ1-2; TRBD1 agrees at 7 bases. The CDR3 is 15 residues long. After removal of 2 bases from V and 8 bases from J, the junction contained 11 bases not matched to a gene. CDR3 sequence: CASSLRDREFGGYTF. CDR3 nucleotide sequence: TGTGCCAGCAGTTTAAGAGACAGGGAGTTCGGAGGCTACACCTTC.

The genes are TRBV5-1 and TRBJ2-7; D unresolved. This CDR3 spans 13 amino acids. V lost 0 bases and J 2 bases, leaving 6 bases between the germline ends. CDR1 is SGHRS and CDR2 is YFSETQ in the germline V gene. The CDR3 is CASSLAIAYEQYF. The CDR3 bases are TGCGCCAGCAGCTTGGCCATAGCCTACGAGCAGTACTTC.

This clonotype was seen a handful of times. The J gene is TRBJ1-5, the V gene TRBV5-8; no clear D gene. The CDR3 is 13 amino acids. CDR1 SGHTS and CDR2 YDEGEE come from the germline V gene. With 0 bases removed from V and 3 bases from J, the gap between germline ends came to 4 bases. The CDR3 spells CASSLANNQPQHF. CDR3 DNA sequence: TGTGCCAGCAGCTTGGCGAACAATCAGCCCCAGCATTTT.

This clonotype has more than one count but fewer than ten. The chain joins TRBV7-9 to TRBJ2-3, with D perhaps TRBD2 (6 bases). The CDR3 totals 14 residues. V gave up 7 bases and J gave up 6 bases, with 17 bases separating them. Germline values: CDR1 SEHNR, CDR2 FQNEAQ (reference sequence). The CDR3 sequence is CASNYPGVSDTQYF. CDR3 nucleotide sequence: TGTGCCAGCAACTATCCGGGGGTATCGGATACGCAGTATTTT. The variable domain in full, with the rest retrieved from reference TRBV7-9 and TRBJ2-3, is DTGVSQNPRHKITKRGQNVTFRCDPISEHNRLYWYRQTLGQGPEFLTYFQNEAQLEKSRLLSDRFSAERPKGSFSTLEIQRTEQGDSAMYLCASNYPGVSDTQYFGPGTRLTVL.

The sample holds many counts of this clonotype. This chain connects TRBV7-2 to TRBJ2-3; no firm D call. The germline V and J ends were trimmed by 7 bases and 4 bases, with 21 bases remaining between them. The CDR3 is 16 residues long. Per germline, CDR1 SGHTA and CDR2 FQGNSA. CDR3 amino acids: CASIARLDLWADTQYF. The DNA for the CDR3 is TGTGCCAGCATCGCGCGGTTGGACCTCTGGGCAGATACGCAGTATTTT. The full variable domain, completed using reference TRBV7-2 and TRBJ2-3, is GAGVSQSPSNKVTEKGKDVELRCDPISGHTALYWYRQSLGQGLEFLIYFQGNSAPDKSGLPSDRFSAERTGGSVSTLTIQRTQQEDSAVYLCASIARLDLWADTQYFGPGTRLTVL.

This clonotype was seen a handful of times. V is TRBV4-2 and J is TRBJ2-5; tentatively, D is TRBD1 or TRBD2 (5 bases each). CDR1 is LGHNA and CDR2 is YNFKEQ in the germline V gene. V shed 1 base and J shed 5 bases, with 14 bases lying between them. The CDR3 spans 15 residues. CDR3: CASSQAGPVSETQYF. CDR3 DNA: TGTGCCAGCAGCCAAGCGGGACCCGTGTCTGAGACCCAGTACTTC.

This clonotype was observed at least ten times. The gene calls are TRBV9 and TRBJ2-1; D ambiguous. The germline V gene encodes CDR1 SGDLS and CDR2 YYNGEE. The CDR3 is 14 amino acids. Trimming took off 4 bases at V and 4 bases at J, with 12 bases between the two ends. The CDR3 region has the DNA TGTGCCAGCAGCTCCGCGTTGGTTTACAATGAGCAGTTCTTC. Protein: CASSSALVYNEQFF.

The CDR3 sequence: CASSSSGTTNTGELFF. CDR3 in DNA: TGTGCCAGCAGTTCCTCCGGGACAACGAACACCGGGGAGCTGTTTTTT. V and J are TRBV28 and TRBJ2-2; a weak D match, TRBD1 (6 bases). The CDR3 consists of 16 residues. Germline V gives CDR1 MDHEN, CDR2 SYDVKM. The V end was cut by 4 bases, the J end by 0 bases, with 12 bases between.

This clonotype has a handful of counts. The V gene is TRBV5-4, the J gene TRBJ2-1, with TRBD1 matching 7 bases. CDR3 length equals 16 residues. Germline CDR1 reads SGHNT; CDR2 reads YYREEE (reference sequence). The J segment lost 7 bases and the V segment lost 5 bases, leaving 15 bases of the junction unmatched. CDR3 nucleotide sequence: TGTGCCAGCAGATCAGCATCCGGGACAGTTACTAATGAGCAGTTCTTC. Translating gives CASRSASGTVTNEQFF.

This clonotype occurred once. It may be a read error: a sequence one base away is much more abundant. This sequence joins TRBV28 and TRBJ1-1; 9 bases align to TRBD1. The V and J ends lost 8 bases and 1 base, in that order; junction bases with no gene match: 8. Germline-derived CDR1 and CDR2 are MDHEN and SYDVKM. The CDR3 contains 15 residues. The CDR3: CASGNNRGQNTEAFF. Here the CDR3 DNA reads TGTGCCAGCGGAAATAACAGGGGGCAGAACACTGAAGCTTTCTTT.

This rearrangement joins TRBV11-2 to TRBJ1-3; 7 bases align to TRBD1. Germline V gives CDR1 SGHAT, CDR2 FQNNGV. J lost 4 bases, V lost 1 base, and 10 bases had no gene match. The CDR3 extends over 17 amino acids. CDR3: CASSLAPQGGTGNTIYF. The CDR3 nucleotides are TGTGCCAGCAGCTTAGCGCCCCAGGGGGGCACCGGAAACACCATATATTTT.

The sample holds many counts of this clonotype. The chain combines TRBV12-3 or TRBV12-4 with TRBJ1-1; D gene ambiguous. The V and J ends lost 6 bases and 0 bases respectively, with 20 bases between them. The CDR3 extends over 17 amino acids. CDR3 coding DNA: TGTGCCAGCAGACCCCCGTTCCCCCAGGAGCTGAACACTGAAGCTTTCTTT. It translates to CASRPPFPQELNTEAFF.

This clonotype was picked up many times. The chain couples TRBV28 to TRBJ1-4; TRBD1 might be the D (5 bases). The length of the CDR3 is 14 residues. CDR1 and CDR2 (germline): MDHEN, SYDVKM. Trimming pared 7 bases from V and 8 bases from J, leaving 17 bases between. In nucleotides, the CDR3 is TGTGCCAGCACTCGGGACGGGGCAGGGGAAAAACTGTTTTTT. As protein: CASTRDGAGEKLFF. The full variable domain, completed using reference TRBV28 and TRBJ1-4, is DVKVTQSSRYLVKRTGEKVFLECVQDMDHENMFWYRQDPGLGLRLIYFSYDVKMKEKGDIPEGYSVSREKKERFSLILESASTNQTSMYLCASTRDGAGEKLFFGSGTQLSVL.

There are a few counts of this clonotype. This sequence joins TRBV3-1 and TRBJ2-2, with TRBD2 identical over 8 bases. The V gene's germline CDR1 is LGHDT and CDR2 YNNKEL (reference sequence). The V segment lost 4 bases and the J segment 7 bases; nucleotides outside the gene matches: 8. The CDR3 sequence is 15 residues long. The CDR3 bases are TGTGCCAGCAGCCCTCCGGGAGGGCCTGTCGGGGAGCTGTTTTTT. Translated: CASSPPGGPVGELFF.

The chain links TRBV19 to TRBJ1-5; D perhaps matches TRBD1 (6 bases). CDR1 is LNHDA, CDR2 SQIVND, per germline (reference sequence). The CDR3 spans 14 residues. Trimming left V 3 bases short and J 1 base short, with 7 bases between. In DNA form, the CDR3 reads TGTGCCAGTAGTATGGGGGCGAGCAATCAGCCCCAGCATTTT. Amino acid sequence: CASSMGASNQPQHF.

This clonotype came up many times. The chain couples TRBV12-3 or TRBV12-4 to TRBJ2-4; tentative D call: TRBD2 (5 bases). V was cut by 2 bases and J by 5 bases, with 10 bases left in between. The CDR3 runs to 14 residues. The CDR3 coding sequence is TGTGCCAGCAGTTTATACGGGGTGGAAAACATTCAGTACTTC. The encoded protein is CASSLYGVENIQYF.

This clonotype was seen repeatedly, ten times or more. The CDR3 DNA reads TGTGCCAGCAGTCTCCGGGACAGTCCCAACAATGAGCAGTTCTTC. Protein: CASSLRDSPNNEQFF. The gene calls are TRBV28 and TRBJ2-1; 7 nucleotides align to TRBD1. The CDR3 loop spans 15 amino acids. Germline V gene sequence: CDR1 MDHEN, CDR2 SYDVKM. The V and J ends lost 5 bases and 5 bases, in that order; junction bases with no gene match: 9.

The chain links TRBV5-1 to TRBJ2-2; 7 nucleotides line up with TRBD2. Germline assignment: CDR1 SGHRS and CDR2 YFSETQ. V was pared by 2 bases and J by 3 bases, with 4 bases of the junction left unmatched. This CDR3 spans 15 amino acids. For the CDR3, the DNA is TGCGCCAGCAGCTTCGGCGGGAGCGACACCGGGGAGCTGTTTTTT. Its translation: CASSFGGSDTGELFF.